This TCR beta chain was recorded in a study of T cells in Graves' hyperthyroidism and ophthalmopathy. Study-level information: Specimen type is peripheral blood, collected at initial diagnosis prior to any treatment.

Reasons for excluding patients were uncontrolled infection, other autoimmune disease, pregnancy or lactation. This clonotype was detected many times. It was RNA transcripts that yielded the amplified TCR beta CDR3 regions. The primer set for the first-round RT-PCR of the TCR CDR3 was HTBI. In TCRdb, the multiplex PCR reads were re-called with MiXCR into one record per CDR3 protein. The repertoire holds approximately 410,000 distinct CDR3 sequences, with under 15% as singletons. V lost 0 bases and J lost 1, with 11 bases in between. The V gene's germline CDR1 is MRHNA and CDR2 SNTAGT. The CDR3 extends over 16 amino acids.

Sequenced: blood. The chain has TRBV6-4 and TRBJ2-3; D is possibly TRBD1 (6 bases). The receptor comes from a man aged 18-30 years with Graves' ophthalmopathy. The CDR3 DNA is TGTGCCAGCAGTGACTCAGGGGGAAGAGGCACAGATACGCAGTATTTT. Its translation is CASSDSGGRGTDTQYF.